This T cell receptor (beta chain) derives from a study of cytomegalovirus exposure and HLA in healthy donors. Study-wide results and limits: A missense variant in DCLRE1C was later tied to TCR beta V- and J-gene trimming. Several top significant clusters appeared, in a later analysis, to be linked to common viral pathogens. A previous analysis found most TCR beta V segments productive roughly 87% or roughly 30% of the time.

This clone occurred a few times. Its specificity is not known. 13 Jbeta primers and 60 Vbeta primers were used for the PCR. The protocol was immunoSEQ multiplex PCR, while the TCRdb copy is restricted to in-frame clones and leaves out a portion. This sample has under 200,000 clones; around 80% occur once, and the top ten carry less than 2.5%. The specimen sequenced was PBMCs. The clonotype was recovered from a woman in her 50s in good health and CMV-seronegative.

The CDR3 DNA reads TGTGCCAGCAGTTACTCGGGGGACTCATACAATGAGCAGTTCTTC. Translating it yields CASSYSGDSYNEQFF. The genes are TRBV6-5 and TRBJ2-1; a possible D gene is TRBD2 (6 bases). CDR3 length equals 15 residues. The V gene lost 0 bases and the J gene lost 4 bases, with 10 bases spanning the gap. Germline CDR1 reads MNHEY; CDR2 reads SVGAGI.